This passage covers 6 T cell receptor beta chains from one sample sequenced in a study of blood T cell repertoires in COVID-19. TCRdb's table, derived via immunoSEQ multiplex PCR, lists solely in-frame clones and lacks some. The profile covers about 240,000 clones, with about nine tenths appearing a single time and just over 7% taken by the ten largest. Input material: peripheral blood. The receptor set was obtained from a man between 60 and 75 years old who had recovered from COVID-19.

In this sample, this clone turned up many times. J is TRBJ2-7 and V is TRBV24-1; 7 positions agree with TRBD1. After removal of 6 bases from V and 6 bases from J, the junction contained 4 bases not matched to a gene. This CDR3 comprises 12 residues. Germline V gene sequence: CDR1 KGHDR, CDR2 SFDVKD. CDR3 sequence reads: CATSPQGTEQYF. For the CDR3, the DNA is TGTGCCACCAGTCCACAGGGGACCGAGCAGTACTTC.

This clone showed up just a few times. The chain combines TRBV9 with TRBJ1-1, with D hard to call. V lost 2 bases to trimming and J lost 8 bases, with 10 bases between them. Germline V lookup: CDR1 SGDLS, CDR2 YYNGEE. The CDR3 is 12 amino acids. In DNA, the CDR3 is TGTGCCAGCAGCGTCGGGGAGAGAGAAGCTTTCTTT. This codes for CASSVGEREAFF. The variable domain in full, with the rest retrieved from reference TRBV9 and TRBJ1-1, is DSGVTQTPKHLITATGQRVTLRCSPRSGDLSVYWYQQSLDQGLQFLIQYYNGEERAKGNILERFSAQQFPDLHSELNLSSLELGDSALYFCASSVGEREAFFGQGTRLTVV.

The chain couples TRBV7-2 to TRBJ2-3; maybe TRBD1 (6 bases). Trimming took 4 bases from V and 2 from J, leaving 19 bases between them. The germline V gene has CDR1 SGHTA and CDR2 FQGNSA. The CDR3 is 17 residues long. The CDR3 DNA is TGTGCCAGCAGCTCCACCGTGACAGGCTACTACACAGATACGCAGTATTTT. This gives the protein CASSSTVTGYYTDTQYF. Together with reference TRBV7-2 and TRBJ2-3, the CDR3 gives the full variable domain: GAGVSQSPSNKVTEKGKDVELRCDPISGHTALYWYRQSLGQGLEFLIYFQGNSAPDKSGLPSDRFSAERTGGSVSTLTIQRTQQEDSAVYLCASSSTVTGYYTDTQYFGPGTRLTVL.

The chain carries TRBV4-1 and TRBJ2-4; weak D call: TRBD2 (6 bases). The CDR3 loop spans 17 amino acids. Germline assignment: CDR1 MGHRA and CDR2 YSYEKL. The ends were cut back, 0 bases at V and 13 bases at J, with 25 bases in the middle. CDR3 DNA: TGCGCCAGCAGCCAAGATCCGGTCGGGGGAGCGGCGTATAAGCAGTACTTC. Encoded protein: CASSQDPVGGAAYKQYF.

The chain combines TRBV5-1 with TRBJ2-3; D is perhaps TRBD2 (5 bases). Germline V gene sequence: CDR1 SGHRS, CDR2 YFSETQ. Deletions cut 4 bases from V and 4 bases from J, with 10 bases between. The CDR3 has 13 residues. The CDR3 protein is CASSDPGADTQYF. The CDR3 DNA reads as TGCGCCAGCAGCGACCCCGGGGCAGATACGCAGTATTTT.

CDR3 bases: TGTGCCAGCAGCTTTAAATTATCAGGGGCCGGGCAGCCCCAGCATTTT. It codes for CASSFKLSGAGQPQHF. The chain links TRBV7-8 to TRBJ1-5, with D perhaps TRBD1 (6 bases). CDR1 SGHVS and CDR2 FQNEAQ come from the germline V gene. The CDR3 consists of 16 residues. Trimming took 3 bases from V and 7 from J, leaving 19 bases between them.